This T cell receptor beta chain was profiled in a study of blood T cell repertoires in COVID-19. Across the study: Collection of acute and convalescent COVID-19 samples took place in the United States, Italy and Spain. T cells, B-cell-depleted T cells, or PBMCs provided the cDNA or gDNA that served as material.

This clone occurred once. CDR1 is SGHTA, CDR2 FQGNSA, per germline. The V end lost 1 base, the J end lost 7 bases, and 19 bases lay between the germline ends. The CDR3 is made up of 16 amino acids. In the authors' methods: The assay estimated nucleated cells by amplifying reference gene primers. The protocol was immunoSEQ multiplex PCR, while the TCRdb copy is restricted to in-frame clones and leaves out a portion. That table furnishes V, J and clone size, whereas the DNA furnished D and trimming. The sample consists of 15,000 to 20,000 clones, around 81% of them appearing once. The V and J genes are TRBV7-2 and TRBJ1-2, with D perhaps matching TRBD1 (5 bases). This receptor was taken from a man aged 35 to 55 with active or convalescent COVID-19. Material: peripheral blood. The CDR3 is CASSLVRSGGARGYTF. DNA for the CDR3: TGTGCCAGCAGCTTAGTACGGTCGGGAGGGGCCCGTGGCTACACCTTC.